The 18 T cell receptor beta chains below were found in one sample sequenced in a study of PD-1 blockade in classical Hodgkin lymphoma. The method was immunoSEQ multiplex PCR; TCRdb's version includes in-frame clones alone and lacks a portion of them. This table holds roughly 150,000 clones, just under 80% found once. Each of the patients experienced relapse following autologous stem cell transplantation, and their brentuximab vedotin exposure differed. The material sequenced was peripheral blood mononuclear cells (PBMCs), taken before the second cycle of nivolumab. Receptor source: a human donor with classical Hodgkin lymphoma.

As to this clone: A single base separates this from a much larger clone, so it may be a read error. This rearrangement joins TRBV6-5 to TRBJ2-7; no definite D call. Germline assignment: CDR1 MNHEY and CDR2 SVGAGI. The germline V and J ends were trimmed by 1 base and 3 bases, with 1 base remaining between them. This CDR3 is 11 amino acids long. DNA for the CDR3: TGTGCCAGCAGTTACTACTACGAGCAGTACTTC. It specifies CASSYYYEQYF.

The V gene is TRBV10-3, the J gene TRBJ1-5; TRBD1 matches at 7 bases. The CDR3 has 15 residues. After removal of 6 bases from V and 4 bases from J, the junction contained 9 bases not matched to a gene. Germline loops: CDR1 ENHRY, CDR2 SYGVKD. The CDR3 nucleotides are TGTGCCATCAGCGACCACCAGGGGGGAAATCAGCCCCAGCATTTT. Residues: CAISDHQGGNQPQHF.

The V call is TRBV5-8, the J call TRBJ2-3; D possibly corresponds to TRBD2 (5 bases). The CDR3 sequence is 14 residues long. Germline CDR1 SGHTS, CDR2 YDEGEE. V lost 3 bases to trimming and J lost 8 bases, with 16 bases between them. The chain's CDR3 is CASSWNSERATQYF. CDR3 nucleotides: TGTGCCAGCAGCTGGAATAGTGAGAGGGCTACGCAGTATTTT.

The chain's CDR3 is CASSWDIGNQPQHF. In DNA, the CDR3 is TGTGCCAGCAGTTGGGACATAGGCAATCAGCCCCAGCATTTT. V gene TRBV6-6 combines with J gene TRBJ1-5; possibly TRBD1 for D (6 bases). V lost 4 bases and J 2 bases, leaving 9 bases between the germline ends. CDR1 and CDR2 from the germline V gene are MNHNY and SVGAGI (reference sequence). CDR3 size: 14 residues.

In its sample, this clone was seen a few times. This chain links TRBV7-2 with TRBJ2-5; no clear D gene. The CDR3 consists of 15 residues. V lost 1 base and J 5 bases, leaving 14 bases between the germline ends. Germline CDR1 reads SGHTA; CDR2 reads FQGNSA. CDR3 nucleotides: TGTGCCAGCAGCTTAGAGCTAGTGGTAATGGAGACCCAGTACTTC. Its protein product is CASSLELVVMETQYF.

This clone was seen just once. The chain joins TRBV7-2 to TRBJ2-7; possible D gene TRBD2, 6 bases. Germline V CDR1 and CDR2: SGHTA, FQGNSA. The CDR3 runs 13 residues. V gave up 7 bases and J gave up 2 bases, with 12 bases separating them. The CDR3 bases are TGTGCCAGCACCCTCGCTAGCGCCTACGAGCAGTACTTC. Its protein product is CASTLASAYEQYF.

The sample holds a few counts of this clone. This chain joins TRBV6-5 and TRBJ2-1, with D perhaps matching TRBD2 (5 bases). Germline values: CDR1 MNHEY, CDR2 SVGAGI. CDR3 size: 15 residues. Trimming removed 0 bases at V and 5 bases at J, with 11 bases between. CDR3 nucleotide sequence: TGTGCCAGCAGTTACTCTGTCGGCGGGCACAATGAGCAGTTCTTC. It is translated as CASSYSVGGHNEQFF.

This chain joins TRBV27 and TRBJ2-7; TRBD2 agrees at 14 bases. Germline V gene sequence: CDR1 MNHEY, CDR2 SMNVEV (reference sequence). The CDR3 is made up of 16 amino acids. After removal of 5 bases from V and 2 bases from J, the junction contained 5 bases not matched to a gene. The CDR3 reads CASSPRLAGGPYEQYF. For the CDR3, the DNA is TGTGCCAGCAGTCCCCGACTAGCGGGAGGGCCCTACGAGCAGTACTTC.

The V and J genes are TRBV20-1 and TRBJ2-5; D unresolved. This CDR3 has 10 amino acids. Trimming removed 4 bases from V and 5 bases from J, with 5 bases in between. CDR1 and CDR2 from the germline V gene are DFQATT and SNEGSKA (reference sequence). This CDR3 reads CSAILETQYF. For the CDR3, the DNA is TGCAGTGCTATCTTGGAGACCCAGTACTTC.

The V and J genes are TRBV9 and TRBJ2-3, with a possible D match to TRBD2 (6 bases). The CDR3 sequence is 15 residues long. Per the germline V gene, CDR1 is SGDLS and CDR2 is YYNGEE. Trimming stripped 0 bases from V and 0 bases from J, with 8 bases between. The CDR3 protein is CASSVGGASTDTQYF. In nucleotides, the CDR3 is TGTGCCAGCAGCGTAGGCGGGGCTAGCACAGATACGCAGTATTTT.

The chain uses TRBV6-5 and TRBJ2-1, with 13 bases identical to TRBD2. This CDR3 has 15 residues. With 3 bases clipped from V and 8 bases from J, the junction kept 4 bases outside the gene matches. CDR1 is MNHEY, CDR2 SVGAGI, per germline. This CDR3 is CASSYWTSGRYEQFF. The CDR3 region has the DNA TGTGCCAGCAGTTATTGGACTAGCGGGAGATATGAGCAGTTCTTC.

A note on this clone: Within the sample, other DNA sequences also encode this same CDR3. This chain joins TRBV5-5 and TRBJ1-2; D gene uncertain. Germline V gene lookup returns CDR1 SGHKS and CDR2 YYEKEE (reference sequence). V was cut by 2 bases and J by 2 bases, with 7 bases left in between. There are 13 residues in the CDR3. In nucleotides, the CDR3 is TGTGCCAGCAGCTTTGACTTGAACTATGGCTACACCTTC. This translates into CASSFDLNYGYTF. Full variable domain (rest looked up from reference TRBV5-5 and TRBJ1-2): DAGVTQSPTHLIKTRGQQVTLRCSPISGHKSVSWYQQVLGQGPQFIFQYYEKEERGRGNFPDRFSARQFPNYSSELNVNALLLGDSALYLCASSFDLNYGYTFGSGTRLTVV.

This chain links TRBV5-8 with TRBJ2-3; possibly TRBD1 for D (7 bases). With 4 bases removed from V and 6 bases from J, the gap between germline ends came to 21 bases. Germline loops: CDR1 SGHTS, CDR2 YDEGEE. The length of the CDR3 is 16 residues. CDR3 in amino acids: CASSLESGRGVDTQYF. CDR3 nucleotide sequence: TGTGCCAGCAGCCTGGAGTCTGGCAGGGGGGTCGATACGCAGTATTTT. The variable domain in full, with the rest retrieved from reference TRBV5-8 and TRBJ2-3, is EAGVTQSPTHLIKTRGQQATLRCSPISGHTSVYWYQQALGLGLQFLLWYDEGEERNRGNFPPRFSGRQFPNYSSELNVNALELEDSALYLCASSLESGRGVDTQYFGPGTRLTVL.

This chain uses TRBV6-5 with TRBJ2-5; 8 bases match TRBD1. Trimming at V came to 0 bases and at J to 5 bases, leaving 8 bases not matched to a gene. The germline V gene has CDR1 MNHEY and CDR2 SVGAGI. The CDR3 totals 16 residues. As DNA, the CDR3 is TGTGCCAGCAGTTACTCCAGGGGGCTCCTTGGGGAGACCCAGTACTTC. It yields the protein CASSYSRGLLGETQYF.

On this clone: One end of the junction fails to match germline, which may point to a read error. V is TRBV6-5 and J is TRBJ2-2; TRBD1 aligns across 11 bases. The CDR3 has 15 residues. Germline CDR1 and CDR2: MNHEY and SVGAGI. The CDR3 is CASSYRTGGGRGAVF. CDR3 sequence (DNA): TGTGCCAGCAGTTACCGGACAGGGGGCGGCCGGGGAGCTGTTTTT.

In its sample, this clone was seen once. The DNA of the CDR3 is TGTGCCAGCAGCTATACACCGGGACTTCTTTACTTC. It translates to CASSYTPGLLYF. The V call is TRBV7-3, the J call TRBJ2-7; D possibly corresponds to TRBD2 (6 bases). From germline, CDR1 is SGHTA and CDR2 FQGTGA. The CDR3 is 12 residues long. V shed 4 bases and J shed 13 bases, with 17 bases lying between them.

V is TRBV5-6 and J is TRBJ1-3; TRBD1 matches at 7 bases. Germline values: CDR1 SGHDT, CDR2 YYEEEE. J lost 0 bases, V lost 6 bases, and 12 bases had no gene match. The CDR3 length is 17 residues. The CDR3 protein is CASTTLGQGDSGNTIYF. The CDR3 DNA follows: TGTGCCAGCACAACTTTAGGGCAGGGGGACTCTGGAAACACCATATATTTT.

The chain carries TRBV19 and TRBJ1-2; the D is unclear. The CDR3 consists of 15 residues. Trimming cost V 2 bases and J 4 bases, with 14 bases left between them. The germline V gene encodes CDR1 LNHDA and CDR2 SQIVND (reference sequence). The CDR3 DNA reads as TGTGCCAGTAGTATAAATACGAGGGAAAGCTATGGCTACACCTTC. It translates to CASSINTRESYGYTF.